Reported below is one TCR beta chain. Its antigen is unknown. No qualities accompany the bases; no much larger clone lies one base away. V and J are trimmed by 5 bases and 4 bases, and the gene matches miss 6 bases of the junction. The CDR3 holds 14 amino acids from the cysteine to the phenylalanine. CDR3 DNA is the only sequence kept; it has 42 bases, read in frame from the first base. The germline V gene supplies CDR1 MNHEY and CDR2 SVGEGT. TCRbeta CDR3 regions were amplified from genomic DNA by means of the immunoSEQ Assay, a bias-controlled multiplex PCR. Per the source publication's procedure: The number of nucleated cells in each sample was estimated by amplification of reference gene primers within the assay. To quantify the absolute abundance of each unique TCRbeta CDR3 rearrangement, sequence reads were collapsed and filtered. Productive Simpson clonality was computed per sample as the square root of Simpson's diversity index over productive rearrangements. The clones in this table, taken by TCRdb from immuneACCESS, are in-frame only. Not every clone is retained; where verified, under half of the shortfall comes from an unresolved V gene, and the cause of the rest is unknown. The DNA gave D and trimming, while V, J and clone size come from that table. For this sample there are 200,000 to 300,000 clones; about four fifths appear just once. Roughly a tenth of the sample is taken by the ten largest.

Whole blood was collected in K2EDTA tubes by collaborating institutions according to the institutions' own protocols. For TCRbeta analysis, collaborator samples were shipped as frozen whole blood, as isolated PBMCs, or as DNA extracted from either sample type. The data were obtained in a study of blood T cell repertoires in COVID-19 (TCRdb year 2020). A note on the overall study: Samples from collaborators originated in the United States, Italy and Spain and spanned both the acute and convalescent phases of COVID-19. The prospective study material was composed of cDNA or gDNA derived from T cells, B-cell-depleted T cells, or PBMCs. Deeply sampled blood TCRbeta repertoires from subjects exposed to, actively infected with, or recovered from COVID-19 were included in the dataset. The repertoires were made available in a free public database intended to serve as a resource for research on the immune response to SARS-CoV-2. The samples were drawn from the first 160 participants of the ongoing ImmuneRACE study and from 1,254 subjects provided by 6 global collaborators. Nearly every sample came with metadata listing a de-identified subject ID, COVID-19 status, age in years and sex. Where available, HLA class I and class II types were taken from metadata supplied by the sample provider and were not determined by assay-based typing. The investigation overall reported the following: Clinical and demographic metadata were provided uncurated, with the amount varying by source and participant.

This TCR was recovered from a woman aged 80 or older with acute or convalescent COVID-19. The rearranged chain carries TRBV6-2 or TRBV6-3 and TRBJ2-3; TRBD1 fits 7 bases in the junction. Sequences were obtained from peripheral blood. The CDR3: CASSKSTGADTQYF. Read as DNA, the sequence is TGTGCCAGCAGTAAATCTACAGGGGCAGATACGCAGTATTTT.